This TCR beta chain was sequenced during a study of blood T cell repertoires in COVID-19. In the study overall: COVID-19 samples, acute and convalescent, were from the United States, Italy and Spain. T cells, B-cell-depleted T cells, or PBMCs provided the cDNA or gDNA that served as material.

The CDR3 covers 13 residues. The V end lost 4 bases, the J end lost 8 bases, and 15 bases lay between the germline ends. Germline CDR1 reads SGDLS; CDR2 reads YYNGEE. As handled by the study authors: The authors estimated nucleated cell counts from reference gene primer amplification. Sequencing was performed with immunoSEQ multiplex PCR; in TCRdb, only in-frame clones are kept and a portion is missing. D and trimming were read from the DNA, whereas the V and J calls and clone size are those reported in that table. The table records some 67,000 clones, 79% of them present only once. This clonotype was sampled from a woman between 55 and 75 years old with acute or convalescent COVID-19. The chain employs TRBV9 and TRBJ1-2, with TRBD1 as a possible D gene (5 bases). The sequenced sample was peripheral blood. For the CDR3, the DNA is TGTGCCAGCAGCCTAACAGGCCCGCGGGGCTACACCTTC. Translation gives CASSLTGPRGYTF.